Below, one T cell receptor beta chain is given with its context. The ends were cut back, 4 bases at V and 2 bases at J, with 12 bases in the middle. The CDR3 covers 14 residues. Time point given: persistent/refractory GD, antithyroid drugs over 5 years with positive TRAb. Construction of the TCR library relied on RNA isolated from PBMCs. These data come from a study of regulatory T cells in long-lasting Graves disease. Combining iRepertoire HTBI primers with Arm-PCR of CDR3 regions, the authors built TCR beta libraries. TCRdb reprocessed the multiplex PCR reads with MiXCR, giving one entry per CDR3 protein. The sample comprises 250,000 to 300,000 distinct CDR3 sequences, roughly a fifth of which are singletons, and roughly 56% rests with the top ten.

The chain joins TRBV12-3 or TRBV12-4 to TRBJ2-7, with a possible D match to TRBD1 (5 bases). This TCR derives from a female donor with Graves disease. Material: peripheral blood mononuclear cells (PBMCs), obtained when the disease was refractory, from a patient treated with antithyroid drugs. The CDR3 sequence is CASSWSDRAYEQYF. The CDR3 DNA follows: TGTGCCAGCAGTTGGTCCGACAGAGCCTACGAGCAGTACTTC.